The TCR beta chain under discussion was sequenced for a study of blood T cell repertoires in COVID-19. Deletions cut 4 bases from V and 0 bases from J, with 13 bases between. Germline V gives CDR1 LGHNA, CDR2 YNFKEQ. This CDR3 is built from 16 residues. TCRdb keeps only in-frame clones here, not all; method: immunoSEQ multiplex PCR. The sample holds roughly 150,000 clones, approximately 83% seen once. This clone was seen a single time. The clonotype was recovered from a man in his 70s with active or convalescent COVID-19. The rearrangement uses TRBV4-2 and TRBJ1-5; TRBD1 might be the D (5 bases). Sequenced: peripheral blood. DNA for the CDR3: TGTGCCAGCAGCCCCCGGGACTTTCATAGCAATCAGCCCCAGCATTTT. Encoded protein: CASSPRDFHSNQPQHF.